This T cell receptor (beta chain) was obtained from a study of radiation and T cells in renal cell carcinoma. Study-wide results and caveats: No pretreatment tumor biopsies were available for baseline clonotypes. From baseline, blood top tumor clonotypes peaked at 2 weeks post-radiation.

Deletions cut 3 bases from V and 6 bases from J, with 15 bases between. The germline V gene has CDR1 SGHRS and CDR2 YFSETQ. The CDR3 has 14 amino acids. Described time point: blood 4 weeks post-SBRT, at nephrectomy. Treatment in this sample: 15 Gy SBRT to primary tumor, nephrectomy 4 weeks later. Radiation-treated patients gave blood at baseline, week 2 and week 4. Data came from immunoSEQ multiplex PCR; TCRdb stores just in-frame clones and leaves some out. The data hold roughly 170,000 clones, with about 85% observed a single time. This clone was observed once. Antigen unknown. This TCR was recovered from a woman aged 50 to 60 with renal cell carcinoma. Material: blood, obtained from a patient whose treatment included radiotherapy and nephrectomy. This chain connects TRBV5-1 to TRBJ1-1; D gene uncertain. The CDR3 nucleotides read TGCGCCAGCAGCTCCACATCGGGGAGCGCTGAAGCTTTCTTT. It translates to CASSSTSGSAEAFF. The complete variable domain, with remaining parts taken from reference TRBV5-1 and TRBJ1-1, reads KAGVTQTPRYLIKTRGQQVTLSCSPISGHRSVSWYQQTPGQGLQFLFEYFSETQRNKGNFPGRFSGRQFSNSRSEMNVSTLELGDSALYLCASSSTSGSAEAFFGQGTRLTVV.